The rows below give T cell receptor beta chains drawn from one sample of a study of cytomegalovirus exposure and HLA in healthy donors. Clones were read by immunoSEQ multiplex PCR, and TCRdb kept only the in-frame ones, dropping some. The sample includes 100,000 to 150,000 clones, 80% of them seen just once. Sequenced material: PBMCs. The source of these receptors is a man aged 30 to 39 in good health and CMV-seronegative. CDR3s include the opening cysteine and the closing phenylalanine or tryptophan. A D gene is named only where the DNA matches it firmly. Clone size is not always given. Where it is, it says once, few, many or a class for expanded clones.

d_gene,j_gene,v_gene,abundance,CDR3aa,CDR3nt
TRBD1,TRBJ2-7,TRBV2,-,CASIPRTGAYEQYF,TGTGCCAGCATTCCCAGGACAGGGGCCTACGAGCAGTACTTC
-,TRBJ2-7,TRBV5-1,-,CASSFRDNAYEQYF,TGCGCCAGCAGCTTTCGGGACAATGCCTACGAGCAGTACTTC
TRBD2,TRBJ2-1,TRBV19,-,CASSSGSLNEQFF,TGTGCCAGTAGTAGCGGGAGCCTTAATGAGCAGTTCTTC
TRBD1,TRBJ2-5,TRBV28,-,CASRGDRAGTQYF,TGTGCCAGCAGGGGGGACAGGGCCGGCACCCAGTACTTC
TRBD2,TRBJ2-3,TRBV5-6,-,CASSPRWASGGGYF,TGTGCCAGCAGCCCGCGTTGGGCTAGCGGGGGTGGGTATTTT
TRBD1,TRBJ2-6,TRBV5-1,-,CASSEGQGVIGANVLTF,TGCGCCAGCAGCGAGGGACAGGGGGTAATTGGGGCCAACGTCCTGACTTTC
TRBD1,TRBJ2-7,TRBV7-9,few,CASSPTFGQGGYEQYF,TGTGCCAGCAGCCCAACCTTTGGACAGGGAGGCTACGAGCAGTACTTC
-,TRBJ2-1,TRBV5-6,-,CASSLGQGGYEQFF,TGTGCCAGCAGCTTGGGCCAGGGGGGCTATGAGCAGTTCTTC
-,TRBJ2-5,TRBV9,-,CASSELGGTLGETQYF,TGTGCCAGCAGCGAGCTCGGGGGAACCTTGGGTGAGACCCAGTACTTC
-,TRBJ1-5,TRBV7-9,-,CASSLWIWAQPQHF,TGTGCCAGCAGCCTCTGGATTTGGGCCCAGCCCCAGCATTTT
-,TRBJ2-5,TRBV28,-,CASSLIEGVLAETQYF,TGTGCCAGCAGTTTGATCGAGGGGGTCCTTGCAGAGACCCAGTACTTC
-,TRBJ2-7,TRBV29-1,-,CSVEPTGFGGEQYF,TGCAGCGTTGAGCCGACAGGCTTTGGCGGTGAGCAGTACTTC
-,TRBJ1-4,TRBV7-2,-,CASSVGHSWEGLFF,TGTGCCAGCAGCGTGGGACACTCCTGGGAGGGGCTGTTTTTT
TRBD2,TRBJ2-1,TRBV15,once,CATSRGTSGSREQFF,TGTGCCACCAGCAGAGGGACTAGCGGGAGCCGGGAGCAGTTCTTC
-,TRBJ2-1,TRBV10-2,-,CASSESGSSYNEQFF,TGCGCCAGCAGTGAGTCCGGGAGCTCCTACAATGAGCAGTTCTTC
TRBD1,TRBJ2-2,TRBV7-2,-,CASSLLPQGAGELFF,TGTGCCAGCAGCTTGCTTCCACAGGGGGCCGGGGAGCTGTTTTTT
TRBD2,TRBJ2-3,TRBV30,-,CAWSLLAGDTQYF,TGTGCCTGGAGTCTACTAGCGGGGGATACGCAGTATTTT
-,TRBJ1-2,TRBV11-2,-,CASSLDRGIWGYTF,TGTGCCAGCAGCTTAGATCGGGGGATATGGGGCTACACCTTC
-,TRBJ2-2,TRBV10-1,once,CASSGGYDHTGELFF,TGCGCCAGCAGTGGAGGGTACGATCACACCGGGGAGCTGTTTTTT
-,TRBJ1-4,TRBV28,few,CASSPRNEKLFF,TGTGCCAGCAGTCCCCGTAATGAAAAACTGTTTTTT
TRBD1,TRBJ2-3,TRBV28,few,CASRTGTDTQYF,TGTGCCAGCAGGACAGGGACAGATACGCAGTATTTT
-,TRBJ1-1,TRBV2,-,CASRGARAYGTFF,TGTGCCAGCAGGGGGGCCAGGGCATACGGTACTTTCTTT
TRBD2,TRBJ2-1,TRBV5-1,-,CASSLVGGSNNEQFF,TGCGCCAGCAGCTTGGTCGGGGGGTCAAACAATGAGCAGTTCTTC
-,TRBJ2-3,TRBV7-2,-,CASSPKPTSGGTDTQYF,TGTGCCAGCAGCCCCAAGCCTACGAGCGGAGGCACAGATACGCAGTATTTT